Listed here are 24 T cell receptor beta chains from one sample, sequenced in a study of blood T cell repertoires in COVID-19. Clones were sequenced by immunoSEQ multiplex PCR, and TCRdb holds only the in-frame ones, with some missing. The sample carries fewer than 500,000 clones, about 87% recorded once. Specimen: peripheral blood. All receptors come from a young man with COVID-19, enrolled during active disease.

The rearrangement joins TRBV2 to TRBJ2-7; 9 bases align to TRBD1. J was trimmed by 0 bases and V by 7 bases; bases with no gene match: 1. The germline V gene has CDR1 SNHLY and CDR2 FYNNEI. The CDR3 loop spans 13 amino acids. CDR3 sequence (DNA): TGTGCCAGCATGACAGGGGGCTCCTACGAGCAGTACTTC. Its protein product is CASMTGGSYEQYF.

The chain carries TRBV6-6 and TRBJ1-2; no definite D call. V was pared by 8 bases and J by 7 bases, with 14 bases between. Germline assignment: CDR1 MNHNY and CDR2 SVGAGI (reference sequence). The CDR3 has 12 residues. The CDR3 nucleotides are TGTGCCAGCGGAGGGCCAACGGGTGGCTACACCTTC. Translated: CASGGPTGGYTF.

The rearrangement joins TRBV7-9 to TRBJ2-1, with 9 bases fitting TRBD2. Germline assignment: CDR1 SEHNR and CDR2 FQNEAQ (reference sequence). This CDR3 has 18 residues. The V gene end was trimmed by 5 bases and the J gene end by 2 bases; junction bases not matched to a gene: 13. The CDR3 nucleotides read TGTGCCAGCAGCGTGTTCCAGCGGGGGGCCACCCCCTACAATGAGCAGTTCTTC. Its translation is CASSVFQRGATPYNEQFF. Filled out from reference TRBV7-9 and TRBJ2-1, the complete variable domain reads DTGVSQNPRHKITKRGQNVTFRCDPISEHNRLYWYRQTLGQGPEFLTYFQNEAQLEKSRLLSDRFSAERPKGSFSTLEIQRTEQGDSAMYLCASSVFQRGATPYNEQFFGPGTRLTVL.

This chain links TRBV6-5 with TRBJ2-2; D remains ambiguous. Trimming took off 6 bases at V and 5 bases at J, with 7 bases between the two ends. The V gene's germline CDR1 is MNHEY and CDR2 SVGAGI. The CDR3 sequence is 12 residues long. This CDR3 is CASSTKTGELFF. DNA of the CDR3: TGTGCCAGCAGCACAAAAACCGGGGAGCTGTTTTTT.

The rearrangement links TRBV6-5 to TRBJ2-1, with a weak D call TRBD1 (6 bases). CDR1 is MNHEY, CDR2 SVGAGI, per germline. Trimming removed 6 bases from V and 5 bases from J, with 14 bases in between. The CDR3 extends over 14 amino acids. The CDR3 DNA sequence: TGTGCCAGCAGGAGACAGGCGCCAAACAATGAGCAGTTCTTC. This gives the protein CASRRQAPNNEQFF.

The J gene is TRBJ2-7, the V gene TRBV11-2, with D hard to call. V lost 1 base and J lost 0, with 7 bases in between. The length of the CDR3 is 14 residues. Germline CDR1 SGHAT, CDR2 FQNNGV. The CDR3 region has the DNA TGTGCCAGCAGCTTAGCCCATTTCTCCTACGAGCAGTACTTC. Its protein is CASSLAHFSYEQYF. The whole variable domain, filled in from reference TRBV11-2 and TRBJ2-7, reads EAGVAQSPRYKIIEKRQSVAFWCNPISGHATLYWYQQILGQGPKLLIQFQNNGVVDDSQLPKDRFSAERLKGVDSTLKIQPAKLEDSAVYLCASSLAHFSYEQYFGPGTRLTVT.

The chain links TRBV5-1 to TRBJ2-1, with D tentatively TRBD1 (6 bases). V shed 0 bases and J shed 4 bases, with 11 bases lying between them. CDR1 SGHRS and CDR2 YFSETQ come from the germline V gene. The CDR3 is 15 amino acids. CDR3 DNA: TGCGCCAGCAGCTTGGAGGGGGACCCTTACAATGAGCAGTTCTTC. Translated, it gives CASSLEGDPYNEQFF. Together with reference TRBV5-1 and TRBJ2-1, the CDR3 gives the full variable domain: KAGVTQTPRYLIKTRGQQVTLSCSPISGHRSVSWYQQTPGQGLQFLFEYFSETQRNKGNFPGRFSGRQFSNSRSEMNVSTLELGDSALYLCASSLEGDPYNEQFFGPGTRLTVL.

J is TRBJ1-4 and V is TRBV4-1, with D possibly TRBD1 on 6 matching bases. V lost 0 bases to trimming and J lost 7 bases, with 9 bases between them. Germline-derived CDR1 and CDR2 are MGHRA and YSYEKL. There are 14 residues in the CDR3. CDR3 loop: CASSQDRTVEKLFF. CDR3 DNA: TGCGCCAGCAGCCAAGATAGGACAGTTGAAAAACTGTTTTTT.

The chain couples TRBV4-1 to TRBJ2-3; TRBD2 agrees at 10 bases. After removal of 2 bases from V and 2 bases from J, the junction contained 1 base not matched to a gene. This CDR3 has 15 residues. Germline V gives CDR1 MGHRA, CDR2 YSYEKL. The CDR3 region is CASSQTSGVTDTQYF. The CDR3 DNA sequence: TGCGCCAGCAGCCAAACTAGCGGGGTCACAGATACGCAGTATTTT.

A word on this clone: The sample holds other DNA sequences that translate to the same CDR3. This chain joins TRBV6-5 and TRBJ1-5; D perhaps matches TRBD1 (5 bases). Germline V gene sequence: CDR1 MNHEY, CDR2 SVGAGI. V was pared by 2 bases and J by 1 base, with 9 bases between. The CDR3 totals 15 residues. The DNA of the CDR3 is TGTGCCAGCAGTTACAGTCAGGGCAGCAATCAGCCCCAGCATTTT. Encoded protein: CASSYSQGSNQPQHF.

The rearrangement uses TRBV6-1 and TRBJ2-1, with 10 bases aligning to TRBD1. The germline gives CDR1 MNHNS, CDR2 SASEGT. CDR3 length: 16 amino acids. J gave up 13 bases and V 4 bases, and 16 bases lay outside the gene matches. CDR3 nucleotide sequence: TGTGCCAGCAGTGTGGACCGAAGACAGGGGGCGCTGGGTCAGTTCTTC. This translates into CASSVDRRQGALGQFF.

The chain joins TRBV4-2 to TRBJ2-7; TRBD2 matches at 11 bases. The length of the CDR3 is 15 residues. CDR1 and CDR2 (germline): LGHNA, YNFKEQ. V trimming: 5 bases; J trimming: 1 base; junction bases outside the gene matches: 4. For the CDR3, the DNA is TGTGCCAGCAGCTCGGGACTAGCGGAATCCTACGAGCAGTACTTC. Amino acid sequence: CASSSGLAESYEQYF.

CDR3 bases: TGTGCCAGCAGTCTTAGGGGACAGGGGCCAACCGGGGAGCTGTTTTTT. Translating gives CASSLRGQGPTGELFF. V gene TRBV6-6 combines with J gene TRBJ2-2, with TRBD1 matching 10 bases. The CDR3 length is 16 residues. Germline loops: CDR1 MNHNY, CDR2 SVGAGI (reference sequence). Unmatched junction bases numbered 8, after V lost 5 bases and J lost 5 bases.

J is TRBJ2-3 and V is TRBV18; 10 nucleotides line up with TRBD1. Trimming at V came to 6 bases and at J to 2 bases, leaving 8 bases not matched to a gene. The CDR3 spans 16 residues. Germline CDR1 and CDR2: KGHSH and LQKENI. The CDR3 sequence is CASSARDRGPTDTQYF. In DNA, the CDR3 is TGTGCCAGCTCGGCCCGGGACAGGGGACCCACAGATACGCAGTATTTT.

V and J are TRBV3-1 (or the pseudogene TRBV3-2) and TRBJ1-1, with D perhaps matching TRBD1 (6 bases). V was trimmed by 2 bases and J by 4 bases, leaving 11 bases between them. Germline lookup yields CDR1 LGHDT and CDR2 YNNKEL (reference sequence). This CDR3 comprises 14 residues. The DNA for the CDR3 is TGTGCCAGCAGCCAATCAGGGGTGGGCACTGAAGCTTTCTTT. It is translated as CASSQSGVGTEAFF.

This clone appeared once. The genes are TRBV5-4 and TRBJ2-2, with TRBD1 as a possible D gene (5 bases). Germline CDR1 SGHNT, CDR2 YYREEE (reference sequence). The CDR3 covers 13 residues. V lost 0 bases, J lost 6 bases, and 6 bases lay in between. The CDR3 region has the DNA TGTGCCAGCAGCTTGGAAGGGGCCGGGGAGCTGTTTTTT. Protein product: CASSLEGAGELFF.

The chain has TRBV7-7 and TRBJ1-1; 8 bases align to TRBD1. Germline V lookup: CDR1 SSHAT, CDR2 FNYEAQ (reference sequence). With V trimmed by 4 bases and J by 5 bases, 3 bases remained unmatched. The CDR3 consists of 13 residues. The CDR3, as DNA: TGTGCCAGCAGCTCCGACAGGGGTACTGAAGCTTTCTTT. Protein sequence: CASSSDRGTEAFF.

This sequence joins TRBV7-9 and TRBJ2-1, with D perhaps TRBD1 (6 bases). Looked up from germline, CDR1 is SEHNR and CDR2 is FQNEAQ (reference sequence). Trimming removed 6 bases at V and 8 bases at J, with 14 bases between. This CDR3 spans 13 amino acids. The DNA for the CDR3 is TGTGCCAGCAGTCCTAAACAGGGACATGAGCAGTTCTTC. Translated: CASSPKQGHEQFF.

CDR3 DNA: TGTGCCAGCAGGCTCTCAGGGAACAATCAGCCCCAGCATTTT. Translation: CASRLSGNNQPQHF. The chain employs TRBV2 and TRBJ1-5; tentatively, D is TRBD1 (5 bases). From germline, CDR1 is SNHLY and CDR2 FYNNEI. The CDR3 runs to 14 residues. With 6 bases removed from V and 3 bases from J, the gap between germline ends came to 12 bases.

V gene TRBV6-8 combines with J gene TRBJ1-3; D ambiguous. CDR3 length: 15 residues. Germline V gene lookup returns CDR1 MNHGY and CDR2 SAAAGT. The ends were cut back, 6 bases at V and 0 bases at J, with 12 bases in the middle. The CDR3 reads CASSYGPFSGNTIYF. The CDR3 bases are TGTGCCAGCAGCTACGGGCCTTTCTCTGGAAACACCATATATTTT.

This chain joins TRBV9 and TRBJ2-1; D possibly corresponds to TRBD2 (7 bases). The germline V and J ends were trimmed by 0 bases and 4 bases, with 17 bases remaining between them. The CDR3 sequence is 17 residues long. Germline V gives CDR1 SGDLS, CDR2 YYNGEE. The CDR3 reads CASSVGGGRSIYNEQFF. CDR3 bases: TGTGCCAGCAGCGTAGGCGGGGGCCGTTCCATTTACAATGAGCAGTTCTTC.

The V and J genes are TRBV7-3 and TRBJ2-3; D not certain. Trimming removed 0 bases at V and 4 bases at J, with 11 bases between. The CDR3 sequence is 15 residues long. Germline CDR1 is SGHTA and CDR2 is FQGTGA. CDR3: CASSLTGARADTQYF. In nucleotides, the CDR3 is TGTGCCAGCAGCTTAACGGGTGCCCGGGCAGATACGCAGTATTTT.

The V call is TRBV3-1 (or the pseudogene TRBV3-2), the J call TRBJ2-7, with 9 bases identical to TRBD1. Germline V gives CDR1 LGHDT, CDR2 YNNKEL (reference sequence). CDR3 size: 15 residues. After removal of 4 bases from V and 2 bases from J, the junction contained 6 bases not matched to a gene. The CDR3 DNA reads as TGTGCCAGCAGCCCGGACAGGGGTGAAACCTACGAGCAGTACTTC. Residues: CASSPDRGETYEQYF.

The chain is built from TRBV18 and TRBJ1-6; 7 nucleotides line up with TRBD1. The J segment lost 5 bases and the V segment lost 3 bases, leaving 4 bases of the junction unmatched. Germline values: CDR1 KGHSH, CDR2 LQKENI. This CDR3 comprises 15 residues. CDR3 protein: CASSPDDRDNSPLHF. CDR3 coding DNA: TGTGCCAGCTCACCTGACGACAGGGATAATTCACCCCTCCACTTT.